The next 20 T cell receptor beta chains were all read from a single sample in a study of blood T cell repertoires in COVID-19. Measured with immunoSEQ multiplex PCR; TCRdb has only the in-frame clones, and not every one. The sample consists of about 360,000 clones, roughly 90% of them appearing once. The specimen sequenced was peripheral blood. These receptors were obtained from an older woman with COVID-19, enrolled during active disease.

The chain recombines TRBV7-3 with TRBJ1-5, with D possibly being TRBD1 (5 bases). The ends were cut back, 5 bases at V and 6 bases at J, with 11 bases in the middle. CDR3 length: 13 amino acids. Germline lookup yields CDR1 SGHTA and CDR2 FQGTGA. The CDR3 region has the DNA TGTGCCAGCAGCCCCGACAGCCGTCAGCCCCAGCATTTT. Translated, it gives CASSPDSRQPQHF.

The J gene is TRBJ1-2, the V gene TRBV6-5, with D possibly TRBD1 on 5 matching bases. Germline lookup yields CDR1 MNHEY and CDR2 SVGAGI. Trimming cost V 3 bases and J 2 bases, with 7 bases left between them. The CDR3 consists of 13 residues. Here the CDR3 reads CASSYGGNYGYTF. CDR3 DNA: TGTGCCAGCAGTTATGGGGGGAACTATGGCTACACCTTC.

This clone was found once. The rearrangement links TRBV7-2 to TRBJ1-3; D may be TRBD1 (6 bases). Looked up from germline, CDR1 is SGHTA and CDR2 is FQGNSA. V lost 2 bases to trimming and J lost 0 bases, with 11 bases between them. CDR3 size: 16 residues. CDR3 protein: CASSLKGDNSGNTIYF. CDR3 bases: TGTGCCAGCAGCTTAAAGGGGGATAACTCTGGAAACACCATATATTTT.

CDR3 sequence (DNA): TGTGCCAGCAGCTTTGGTGGACACAAACAAGAGACCCAGTACTTC. Protein product: CASSFGGHKQETQYF. The V and J genes are TRBV5-6 and TRBJ2-5, with D perhaps matching TRBD1 (5 bases). Trimming shortened V by 2 bases and J by 2 bases, and 13 bases separated the two germline ends. The germline V gene encodes CDR1 SGHDT and CDR2 YYEEEE. The CDR3 is 15 residues long.

V gene TRBV5-4 combines with J gene TRBJ2-5, with TRBD1 identical over 9 bases. Germline CDR1 SGHNT, CDR2 YYREEE (reference sequence). V was pared by 4 bases and J by 4 bases, with 8 bases of the junction left unmatched. The CDR3 extends over 15 amino acids. The DNA for the CDR3 is TGTGCCAGCAGCATAGACAGGGGGGAGGGAGAGACCCAGTACTTC. Amino acids: CASSIDRGEGETQYF.

This clone was observed a single time. This chain connects TRBV5-1 to TRBJ1-4; 11 bases line up with TRBD1. In germline, CDR1 is SGHRS, CDR2 YFSETQ. The V segment lost 3 bases and the J segment 8 bases; nucleotides outside the gene matches: 6. The CDR3 is 15 residues long. The CDR3: CASSSGTGGREKLFF. In DNA form, the CDR3 reads TGCGCCAGCAGCTCGGGGACAGGGGGTCGAGAAAAACTGTTTTTT.

The gene calls are TRBV7-9 and TRBJ1-2, with D perhaps matching TRBD1 (6 bases). Trimming removed 1 base at V and 6 bases at J, with 18 bases between. Germline CDR1 reads SEHNR; CDR2 reads FQNEAQ (reference sequence). The CDR3 extends over 16 amino acids. The CDR3: CASSLESRLQGHGYTF. The CDR3 DNA reads TGTGCCAGCAGCTTAGAAAGCCGCCTGCAGGGGCATGGCTACACCTTC.

The V and J genes are TRBV6-2 or TRBV6-3 and TRBJ1-2; 7 nucleotides line up with TRBD1. Germline values: CDR1 MNHEY, CDR2 SVGEGT. Trimming cost V 0 bases and J 0 bases; bases outside gene matches: 1. This CDR3 contains 15 residues. CDR3 protein: CASSYSGTANYGYTF. CDR3 DNA: TGTGCCAGCAGTTACTCCGGGACAGCTAACTATGGCTACACCTTC.

The chain links TRBV4-1 to TRBJ2-7; 7 nucleotides align to TRBD1. Germline V gene lookup returns CDR1 MGHRA and CDR2 YSYEKL. V shed 0 bases and J 0 bases; nucleotides not matched to a gene: 5. This CDR3 is built from 16 residues. CDR3 DNA sequence: TGCGCCAGCAGCCAAGATCCCAGGACAGGCTCCTACGAGCAGTACTTC. This encodes CASSQDPRTGSYEQYF.

The rearrangement joins TRBV9 to TRBJ1-1, with D uncertain. Germline V lookup: CDR1 SGDLS, CDR2 YYNGEE. The V gene lost 0 bases and the J gene lost 7 bases, with 10 bases spanning the gap. CDR3 length equals 13 residues. The DNA of the CDR3 is TGTGCCAGCAGCGTAGATAACAGCCGTGAAGCTTTCTTT. The encoded protein is CASSVDNSREAFF.

The CDR3: CASSQGRDRGLSNYGYTF. The CDR3 DNA follows: TGTGCCAGCAGCCAAGGAAGGGACAGGGGGCTTAGCAACTATGGCTACACCTTC. The chain uses TRBV3-1 (or the pseudogene TRBV3-2) and TRBJ1-2; the match to TRBD1 covers 12 bases. CDR1 and CDR2 from the germline V gene are LGHDT and YNNKEL (reference sequence). Germline trimming cut 1 base from V and 2 bases from J; bases unmatched to any gene: 8. The CDR3 covers 18 residues.

This sequence joins TRBV9 and TRBJ2-7, with TRBD1 matching over 7 bases. The CDR3 is 14 amino acids. From germline, CDR1 is SGDLS and CDR2 YYNGEE. J was trimmed by 5 bases and V by 0 bases; bases with no gene match: 5. CDR3 DNA sequence: TGTGCCAGCAGCGTAGATCGAGGGGGCCACGAGCAGTACTTC. Amino acids: CASSVDRGGHEQYF.

V gene TRBV11-2 combines with J gene TRBJ2-1; maybe TRBD1 (6 bases). Germline-derived CDR1 and CDR2 are SGHAT and FQNNGV. V shed 1 base and J shed 7 bases, with 17 bases lying between them. This CDR3 contains 16 residues. This chain's CDR3 is CASSLVAGEGYNEQFF. The CDR3 DNA follows: TGTGCCAGCAGCTTAGTAGCAGGGGAAGGATATAATGAGCAGTTCTTC.

The chain has TRBV19 and TRBJ1-5, with D tentatively TRBD1 (5 bases). Germline CDR1 reads LNHDA; CDR2 reads SQIVND (reference sequence). The CDR3 covers 17 residues. Between the trimmed V and J ends, which lost 5 bases and 6 bases, there was a span of 23 bases. CDR3 sequence (DNA): TGTGCCAGTAGTGTATTCAGCGCTCTTGGGGGGAGTCAGCCCCAGCATTTT. It encodes CASSVFSALGGSQPQHF.

This chain links TRBV5-6 with TRBJ1-5; D ambiguous. The V end was cut by 0 bases, the J end by 8 bases, with 6 bases between. The CDR3 consists of 12 residues. Germline assignment: CDR1 SGHDT and CDR2 YYEEEE. The CDR3 sequence: CASSLAEEPQHF. CDR3 bases: TGTGCCAGCAGCTTGGCCGAGGAGCCCCAGCATTTT.

The chain links TRBV6-5 to TRBJ2-7; 7 nucleotides line up with TRBD1. Trimming at V came to 5 bases and at J to 4 bases, leaving 8 bases not matched to a gene. Germline loops: CDR1 MNHEY, CDR2 SVGAGI. CDR3 size: 14 residues. The CDR3 is CASSNQGQPYEQYF. The CDR3 DNA is TGTGCCAGCAGTAACCAGGGACAGCCTTACGAGCAGTACTTC.

V and J are TRBV6-5 and TRBJ1-1, with 9 bases lining up with TRBD1. Losses at the gene ends were 6 bases for V and 11 bases for J; bases not matched to a gene: 13. CDR1 and CDR2 from the germline V gene are MNHEY and SVGAGI. The CDR3 extends over 14 amino acids. The DNA of the CDR3 is TGTGCCAGCAGGATGACCCATACAGGGGGCCCGGCTTTCTTT. Translated, it gives CASRMTHTGGPAFF.

The chain is built from TRBV19 and TRBJ1-2; D is possibly TRBD1 (5 bases). V lost 5 bases and J 5 bases, leaving 18 bases between the germline ends. CDR1 and CDR2 (germline): LNHDA, SQIVND (reference sequence). CDR3 size: 15 residues. CDR3 region: CASSLSWGGVYGYTF. The CDR3 region has the DNA TGTGCCAGTAGTCTCTCATGGGGGGGAGTGTATGGCTACACCTTC. The full variable domain, rest sourced from reference TRBV19 and TRBJ1-2, is DGGITQSPKYLFRKEGQNVTLSCEQNLNHDAMYWYRQDPGQGLRLIYYSQIVNDFQKGDIAEGYSVSREKKESFPLTVTSAQKNPTAFYLCASSLSWGGVYGYTFGSGTRLTVV.

A single count supports this clone. This rearrangement joins TRBV5-1 to TRBJ2-3; TRBD2 matches 14 bases. From germline, CDR1 is SGHRS and CDR2 YFSETQ. The CDR3 covers 18 residues. With V trimmed by 4 bases and J by 0 bases, 7 bases remained unmatched. For the CDR3, the DNA is TGCGCCAGCAGCGTCGGGACTAGCGGGGGATATAGCACAGATACGCAGTATTTT. Translation gives CASSVGTSGGYSTDTQYF. The full variable domain, completed using reference TRBV5-1 and TRBJ2-3, is KAGVTQTPRYLIKTRGQQVTLSCSPISGHRSVSWYQQTPGQGLQFLFEYFSETQRNKGNFPGRFSGRQFSNSRSEMNVSTLELGDSALYLCASSVGTSGGYSTDTQYFGPGTRLTVL.

The CDR3 coding sequence is TGCGCCAGCAGCTTGGCGGGGGTAAAAGAGACCCAGTACTTC. Encoded protein: CASSLAGVKETQYF. V and J are TRBV5-1 and TRBJ2-5; D is possibly TRBD2 (6 bases). There are 14 residues in the CDR3. The ends were cut back, 0 bases at V and 3 bases at J, with 9 bases in the middle. CDR1 is SGHRS and CDR2 is YFSETQ in the germline V gene.